These 6 T cell receptor beta chains share one sample of origin, sequenced in a study of CD8 T cell repertoires and HIV-1 epitope variants. The assay was immunoSEQ multiplex PCR, and TCRdb's table has in-frame clones only and misses some. The sample shows about 95,000 clones, over 70% of them seen only once. The material sequenced was uncultured baseline CD8+ T cells from peripheral blood mononuclear cells (PBMCs). The receptors come from a male donor with HIV.

The gene calls are TRBV2 and TRBJ2-3; 8 positions agree with TRBD1. Germline lookup yields CDR1 SNHLY and CDR2 FYNNEI. CDR3 length equals 14 residues. With V trimmed by 11 bases and J by 2 bases, 9 bases remained unmatched. The CDR3 sequence: CAVTRDRYTDTQYF. CDR3 nucleotides: TGTGCCGTCACGAGGGACAGGTACACAGATACGCAGTATTTT.

This chain links TRBV6-5 with TRBJ1-5; D is ambiguous. Germline V gives CDR1 MNHEY, CDR2 SVGAGI. The CDR3 runs to 15 residues. Trimming pared 4 bases from V and 7 bases from J, leaving 17 bases between. CDR3 amino acids: CASSFAPGEGQPQHF. The CDR3 DNA is TGTGCCAGCAGTTTCGCACCCGGGGAGGGACAGCCCCAGCATTTT.

This chain connects TRBV7-2 to TRBJ1-3; 10 nucleotides align to TRBD1. The junction had 3 bases not matched to a gene; V was cut back by 5 bases and J by 2 bases. There are 15 residues in the CDR3. Looked up from germline, CDR1 is SGHTA and CDR2 is FQGNSA. CDR3 sequence: CASSPGQGTGNTIYF. As DNA, the CDR3 is TGTGCCAGCAGCCCGGGACAGGGGACTGGAAACACCATATATTTT.

The J gene is TRBJ1-1, the V gene TRBV6-1; D is uncertain. Germline V gives CDR1 MNHNS, CDR2 SASEGT. CDR3 length: 15 amino acids. Trimming stripped 2 bases from V and 0 bases from J, with 10 bases between. The CDR3 reads CASSESQPMNTEAFF. CDR3 bases: TGTGCCAGCAGTGAATCACAGCCCATGAACACTGAAGCTTTCTTT.

The chain joins TRBV29-1 to TRBJ2-1; 8 bases align to TRBD2. Germline-derived CDR1 and CDR2 are SQVTM and ANQGSEA. CDR3 length: 16 residues. The V segment lost 1 base and the J segment 10 bases; nucleotides outside the gene matches: 15. For the CDR3, the DNA is TGCAGCGTTGAAGGGTACGGCGGGAGGTCCAGATGGGAGCAGTTCTTC. Its translation: CSVEGYGGRSRWEQFF.

The chain carries TRBV6-5 and TRBJ2-7; possible D gene TRBD2, 5 bases. The CDR3 extends over 12 amino acids. V was cut by 5 bases and J by 6 bases, with 11 bases left in between. CDR1 and CDR2 (germline): MNHEY, SVGAGI. The CDR3 loop reads CASSPGLGEQYF. CDR3 nucleotides: TGTGCCAGCAGTCCCGGACTGGGCGAGCAGTACTTC.